This entry lists 32 T cell receptor beta chains sequenced from one sample in a study of vaccination and CD4 T cells after COVID-19. Regarding treatment: approximately 9-day PBMC culture with coronavirus spike peptide pools or control peptides (ViraFEST assay). Oncomine TCR Beta short-read sequencing was applied to DNA from cultured CD4+ T cells. TCRdb re-analysed the PCR reads in MiXCR, keeping a single row per CDR3 protein. The top ten clones hold about a third of a sample with fewer than 12,000 distinct CDR3 sequences, around 66% of them seen once. Antigens for these TCRs are unknown. The material sequenced was CD4+ T cells from blood, cultured in vitro. The receptors were gathered from a human donor who had recovered from COVID-19.

The chain combines TRBV10-3 with TRBJ2-5; 8 bases align to TRBD1. Germline trimming cut 7 bases from V and 4 bases from J; bases unmatched to any gene: 11. CDR3 length: 15 residues. Per germline, CDR1 ENHRY and CDR2 SYGVKD. CDR3 DNA sequence: TGTGCCATCAAGGTTTGGAGACAGGGGACAGAGACCCAGTACTTC. Translating it yields CAIKVWRQGTETQYF.

The J gene is TRBJ2-7, the V gene TRBV10-3; D is unclear. Trimming pared 7 bases from V and 4 bases from J, leaving 14 bases between. The CDR3 runs to 13 residues. Per germline, CDR1 ENHRY and CDR2 SYGVKD. CDR3: CAITNVEPYEQYF. CDR3 in DNA: TGTGCCATCACCAACGTAGAACCTTACGAGCAGTACTTC.

V is TRBV30 and J is TRBJ1-2; tentative D call: TRBD1 (5 bases). Germline V gene data show CDR1 as GTSNPN and CDR2 as SVGIG (reference sequence). The length of the CDR3 is 13 residues. V gave up 0 bases and J gave up 5 bases, with 10 bases separating them. The CDR3 nucleotides are TGTGCCTGGAGTGTATTATCAGGGTATGGCTACACCTTC. Translation gives CAWSVLSGYGYTF.

V usage is TRBV24-1 and J usage is TRBJ2-7, with 9 bases identical to TRBD1. V shed 5 bases, J shed 2 bases, and the junction held 9 bases outside the gene matches. The CDR3 is 16 amino acids. Germline-derived CDR1 and CDR2 are KGHDR and SFDVKD. CDR3 residues: CATSVLGDRATYEQYF. The CDR3 bases are TGTGCCACCAGTGTCCTAGGGGACAGGGCGACCTACGAGCAGTACTTC.

The chain uses TRBV6-1 and TRBJ2-7; D assignment may be TRBD1 or TRBD2 (5 bases each). Germline values: CDR1 MNHNS, CDR2 SASEGT. CDR3 length equals 14 residues. Trimming took off 3 bases at V and 0 bases at J, with 9 bases between the two ends. The CDR3 loop is CASSEYGGSYEQYF. The CDR3 region has the DNA TGTGCCAGCAGTGAGTATGGGGGCTCCTACGAGCAGTACTTC.

This clonotype has more than one count but fewer than ten. V gene TRBV20-1 combines with J gene TRBJ1-6; D call uncertain. The CDR3 is 17 amino acids. The V gene's germline CDR1 is DFQATT and CDR2 SNEGSKA (reference sequence). The V end lost 3 bases, the J end lost 0 bases, and 15 bases lay between the germline ends. The CDR3 DNA sequence: TGCAGTGCTAGCATTCCTCCAGAGAGCTCCTATAATTCACCCCTCCACTTT. Its protein product is CSASIPPESSYNSPLHF.

This chain connects TRBV12-3 or TRBV12-4 to TRBJ1-2, with a weak D call TRBD1 (6 bases). There are 14 residues in the CDR3. V dropped 4 bases and J dropped 4 bases, with 13 bases sitting between them. This CDR3 reads CASSWATGIYGYTF. CDR3 in DNA: TGTGCCAGCAGTTGGGCGACAGGAATCTATGGCTACACCTTC.

This clonotype was observed a few times. The gene calls are TRBV20-1 and TRBJ1-5; D remains ambiguous. The germline V and J ends were trimmed by 0 bases and 3 bases, with 15 bases remaining between them. Germline lookup yields CDR1 DFQATT and CDR2 SNEGSKA (reference sequence). This CDR3 is 16 amino acids long. CDR3 DNA: TGCAGTGCTAGAGACAGTAACCCCCATATCAATCAGCCCCAGCATTTT. As protein: CSARDSNPHINQPQHF.

CDR3 nucleotide sequence: TGCAGTGCTAGCGACAGGGACCCCGACGAGCAGTACTTC. Translated, it gives CSASDRDPDEQYF. The chain recombines TRBV20-1 with TRBJ2-7, with TRBD1 identical over 7 bases. V trimming: 3 bases; J trimming: 5 bases; junction bases outside the gene matches: 7. The length of the CDR3 is 13 residues. Looked up from germline, CDR1 is DFQATT and CDR2 is SNEGSKA (reference sequence).

The rearrangement links TRBV28 to TRBJ1-2, with D maybe TRBD1 (6 bases). Germline V gives CDR1 MDHEN, CDR2 SYDVKM. The CDR3 length is 13 residues. Trimming cost V 6 bases and J 6 bases, with 14 bases left between them. Here the CDR3 reads CASRRTVGNGYTF. The CDR3 DNA reads TGTGCCAGCAGGCGGACAGTAGGAAATGGCTACACCTTC.

The V call is TRBV2, the J call TRBJ2-5, with D possibly being TRBD2 (6 bases). Trimming took 7 bases from V and 3 from J, leaving 9 bases between them. This CDR3 spans 12 amino acids. In germline, CDR1 is SNHLY, CDR2 FYNNEI. The CDR3 protein is CASKLAEETQYF. CDR3 DNA: TGTGCCAGCAAACTAGCTGAAGAGACCCAGTACTTC.

The rearrangement uses TRBV11-2 and TRBJ1-3, with TRBD1 as a possible D gene (5 bases). The germline V gene encodes CDR1 SGHAT and CDR2 FQNNGV. This CDR3 is 16 amino acids long. V dropped 1 base and J dropped 0 bases, with 10 bases sitting between them. CDR3: CASSLGDGNSGNTIYF. Written as DNA, the CDR3 is TGTGCCAGCAGCTTAGGGGACGGGAACTCTGGAAACACCATATATTTT.

The genes are TRBV19 and TRBJ1-5, with D uncertain. Trimming removed 5 bases at V and 2 bases at J, with 13 bases between. The CDR3 is 15 residues long. Germline V gene lookup returns CDR1 LNHDA and CDR2 SQIVND (reference sequence). CDR3 residues: CASSVQSWGNQPQHF. CDR3 DNA sequence: TGTGCCAGTAGTGTACAGAGTTGGGGCAATCAGCCCCAGCATTTT.

The chain is built from TRBV6-2 or TRBV6-3 and TRBJ2-5; TRBD1 or TRBD2 may be the D gene (6 bases each). V lost 5 bases to trimming and J lost 5 bases, with 18 bases between them. Germline CDR1 MNHEY, CDR2 SVGEGT. The CDR3 spans 15 residues. Written as DNA, the CDR3 is TGTGCCAGCAGTACCTTTCGGGGGCGCGAGGAGACCCAGTACTTC. Amino acid sequence: CASSTFRGREETQYF.

This chain links TRBV11-2 with TRBJ1-6; 9 bases are a match to TRBD1. This CDR3 region has 17 residues. Germline loops: CDR1 SGHAT, CDR2 FQNNGV. V lost 1 base and J lost 6; bases outside the gene matches: 7. Written as DNA, the CDR3 is TGTGCCAGCAGCTTAGTCGGGACAGGGTCGAGTAATTCACCCCTCCACTTT. Translating gives CASSLVGTGSSNSPLHF.

V usage is TRBV20-1 and J usage is TRBJ1-2; maybe TRBD1 (6 bases). The CDR3 length is 15 residues. Germline CDR1 reads DFQATT; CDR2 reads SNEGSKA (reference sequence). Trimming cost V 0 bases and J 8 bases, with 19 bases left between them. The CDR3 coding sequence is TGCAGTGCTAGAGATAGGGGCAGGGGCAGGCCCGGCTACACCTTC. Translated: CSARDRGRGRPGYTF.

This clonotype was observed once. The CDR3 coding sequence is TGTGCCAGTAGTTCCGCCCGGACTCGTTCGGGGGAGCAGTACTTC. It specifies CASSSARTRSGEQYF. V and J are TRBV19 and TRBJ2-7; perhaps TRBD2 as D (5 bases). This CDR3 comprises 15 residues. From germline, CDR1 is LNHDA and CDR2 SQIVND (reference sequence). Between the trimmed V and J ends, which lost 5 bases and 7 bases, there was a span of 21 bases.

The chain employs TRBV2 and TRBJ1-5; 12 nucleotides align to TRBD1. Trimming took 4 bases from V and 7 from J; bases not matched to a gene: 2. The CDR3 runs to 14 residues. The germline V gene encodes CDR1 SNHLY and CDR2 FYNNEI. The CDR3 DNA reads TGTGCCAGCAGTGGGGACAGGGGGCAGCAGCCCCAGCATTTT. This sequence encodes CASSGDRGQQPQHF.

V and J are TRBV6-1 and TRBJ1-2; 8 bases fit TRBD1. The germline V gene encodes CDR1 MNHNS and CDR2 SASEGT. V lost 1 base, J lost 5 bases, and 9 bases stayed unmatched. CDR3 length: 16 amino acids. This CDR3 is CASSEEETGDGYGYTF. DNA for the CDR3: TGTGCCAGCAGTGAAGAGGAGACAGGGGACGGGTATGGCTACACCTTC.

The CDR3 DNA reads TGTGCCTGGAGGACTAGCGGGGGGGGGTACAATGAGCAGTTCTTC. It is translated as CAWRTSGGGYNEQFF. The chain is built from TRBV30 and TRBJ2-1, with TRBD2 identical over 14 bases. The CDR3 has 15 residues. V lost 3 bases, J lost 4 bases, and 2 bases stayed unmatched. The germline CDR1 and CDR2 sequences are GTSNPN and SVGIG (reference sequence).

CDR3 sequence (DNA): TGTGCCAGCAGCCCGGACAGGGTCGGTCAGCCCCAGCATTTT. It yields the protein CASSPDRVGQPQHF. This rearrangement joins TRBV7-2 to TRBJ1-5; 8 bases line up with TRBD1. V dropped 5 bases and J dropped 6; count of bases not matched to a gene: 6. Germline assignment: CDR1 SGHTA and CDR2 FQGNSA. The CDR3 contains 14 residues. Complete variable domain (other parts from reference TRBV7-2 and TRBJ1-5): GAGVSQSPSNKVTEKGKDVELRCDPISGHTALYWYRQSLGQGLEFLIYFQGNSAPDKSGLPSDRFSAERTGGSVSTLTIQRTQQEDSAVYLCASSPDRVGQPQHFGDGTRLSIL.

V and J are TRBV4-1 and TRBJ1-1, with D perhaps TRBD1 (6 bases). Trimming took off 6 bases at V and 4 bases at J, with 18 bases between the two ends. Germline V gives CDR1 MGHRA, CDR2 YSYEKL. This CDR3 comprises 15 residues. CDR3 residues: CASRPTWTESTEAFF. CDR3 nucleotides: TGCGCCAGCAGGCCTACCTGGACAGAAAGCACTGAAGCTTTCTTT.

The genes are TRBV28 and TRBJ1-2; 8 nucleotides line up with TRBD1. The CDR3 has 16 amino acids. The germline V gene encodes CDR1 MDHEN and CDR2 SYDVKM. Unmatched junction bases numbered 13, after V lost 5 bases and J lost 5 bases. DNA for the CDR3: TGTGCCAGCAGTACATACCGGGACAGGTTAGGATATGGCTACACCTTC. This translates into CASSTYRDRLGYGYTF.

This clonotype is a singleton in its sample. V usage is TRBV7-9 and J usage is TRBJ2-1, with D possibly matching TRBD2 (5 bases). The CDR3 is 14 residues long. Germline CDR1 SEHNR, CDR2 FQNEAQ (reference sequence). V lost 3 bases and J 1 base, leaving 7 bases between the germline ends. In DNA form, the CDR3 reads TGTGCCAGCAGCTTCGGGGAATCCTACAATGAGCAGTTCTTC. Encoded protein: CASSFGESYNEQFF.

J is TRBJ2-5 and V is TRBV27, with a tentative D call TRBD2 (6 bases). CDR1 and CDR2 from the germline V gene are MNHEY and SMNVEV (reference sequence). This CDR3 spans 13 amino acids. Trimming removed 8 bases from V and 3 bases from J, with 13 bases in between. CDR3 in DNA: TGTGCCAGCGGCCGTAGCGGCAAAGAGACCCAGTACTTC. Translated, it gives CASGRSGKETQYF.

The chain couples TRBV20-1 to TRBJ2-1, with 13 nucleotides matching TRBD2. Unmatched junction bases numbered 7, after V lost 7 bases and J lost 7 bases. The CDR3 has 14 amino acids. CDR1 is DFQATT, CDR2 SNEGSKA, per germline (reference sequence). The CDR3 DNA reads as TGCAGTGGGGACACTAGCGGGAGGGGGAATGAGCAGTTCTTC. Protein: CSGDTSGRGNEQFF.

The chain carries TRBV21-1 and TRBJ1-4; no DNA check was done on the table's D call, TRBD1. TRBV21-1 has pseudogene status. The CDR3 totals 12 residues. The CDR3 sequence is CARGGANEKLFF. As DNA, the CDR3 is TGTGCCAGAGGGGGGGCTAATGAAAAACTGTTTTTT.

The rearrangement joins TRBV6-1 to TRBJ1-5; tentatively, D is TRBD1 (6 bases). Germline CDR1 and CDR2: MNHNS and SASEGT. The CDR3 is made up of 14 amino acids. Trimming removed 6 bases from V and 4 bases from J, with 13 bases in between. DNA for the CDR3: TGTGCCAGCAGATCGGACAGCCCTAATCAGCCCCAGCATTTT. Translation: CASRSDSPNQPQHF.

The rearrangement joins TRBV12-3 or TRBV12-4 to TRBJ1-5; D ambiguous. The germline V and J ends were trimmed by 3 bases and 0 bases, with 9 bases remaining between them. The CDR3 is 15 amino acids. The CDR3 here is CASSLEGYSNQPQHF. CDR3 sequence (DNA): TGTGCCAGCAGTTTGGAGGGTTATAGCAATCAGCCCCAGCATTTT.

As to this clonotype: At one of its ends the junction is not consistent with the germline gene, which may arise from a read error. J is TRBJ1-5 and V is TRBV30; D gene unclear. The CDR3 contains 13 residues. The V gene's germline CDR1 is GTSNPN and CDR2 SVGIG (reference sequence). CDR3 protein: CTWSVIGGQPQHF. In DNA form, the CDR3 reads TGTACCTGGAGTGTAATTGGCGGTCAGCCCCAGCATTTT.

V gene TRBV28 combines with J gene TRBJ1-3, with D possibly TRBD1 on 6 matching bases. Germline V CDR1 and CDR2: MDHEN, SYDVKM. This CDR3 is built from 17 residues. Trimming stripped 2 bases from V and 4 bases from J, with 18 bases between. The CDR3 DNA reads as TGTGCCAGCAGTTTACGAGCTTGGGGGGCTATCGGAAACACCATATATTTT. This gives the protein CASSLRAWGAIGNTIYF.

The V and J genes are TRBV19 and TRBJ1-2, with 7 bases aligning to TRBD1. Germline CDR1 and CDR2: LNHDA and SQIVND (reference sequence). The CDR3 loop spans 15 amino acids. Trimming at V came to 8 bases and at J to 5 bases, leaving 14 bases not matched to a gene. The CDR3, as DNA: TGTGCCAGTGGCGACTGGGACAGCCTCCTATATGGCTACACCTTC. Amino acid sequence: CASGDWDSLLYGYTF.